The 8 T cell receptor beta chains given below trace back to one sample, sequenced in a study of shared clonotypes between healthy human individuals. Data came from immunoSEQ multiplex PCR; TCRdb stores just in-frame clones and leaves some out. The sample yields approximately 2,000,000 clones, just over 90% seen once. Naivety among CD8 cells was defined by CD45RO negativity and positive CCR7 selection, thereby excluding terminally differentiated effector memory CD45RA+ cells. The sequencing input was naive CD8+ T cells from PBMCs. Every receptor here comes from a man in his late teens or twenties in good health. Some clones in this sample may be carry-over from other donors' samples.

This chain links TRBV28 with TRBJ1-5; D is unclear. Between the trimmed V and J ends, which lost 7 bases and 2 bases, there was a span of 6 bases. The V gene's germline CDR1 is MDHEN and CDR2 SYDVKM. This CDR3 has 12 amino acids. CDR3 sequence: CASKGGNQPQHF. CDR3 bases: TGTGCCAGCAAAGGAGGCAATCAGCCCCAGCATTTT.

V is TRBV6-1 and J is TRBJ2-7; 7 bases line up with TRBD2. The V gene's germline CDR1 is MNHNS and CDR2 SASEGT. V dropped 4 bases and J dropped 1; count of bases not matched to a gene: 10. The CDR3 has 16 residues. CDR3 amino acids: CASSVFPRGSSYEQYF. The CDR3 DNA is TGTGCCAGCAGTGTTTTCCCGCGGGGGAGTTCCTACGAGCAGTACTTC.

The CDR3 bases are TGTGCCAGCAGCGCCTATACAGGGAACACTGAAGCTTTCTTT. Residues: CASSAYTGNTEAFF. The chain couples TRBV9 to TRBJ1-1; D might be TRBD1 (5 bases). Germline CDR1 is SGDLS and CDR2 is YYNGEE. The CDR3 has 14 amino acids. With 3 bases removed from V and 1 base from J, the gap between germline ends came to 10 bases.

The V and J genes are TRBV10-2 and TRBJ1-1; D is uncertain. The CDR3 runs 12 residues. Per germline, CDR1 WSHSY and CDR2 SAAADI. Deletions cut 5 bases from V and 0 bases from J, with 4 bases between. The DNA of the CDR3 is TGCGCCAGCAGTTGGGTGAACACTGAAGCTTTCTTT. Protein sequence: CASSWVNTEAFF.

The chain carries TRBV5-1 and TRBJ2-7, with D possibly being TRBD2 (6 bases). V lost 2 bases and J lost 2, with 11 bases in between. The CDR3 is made up of 14 amino acids. Germline values: CDR1 SGHRS, CDR2 YFSETQ. CDR3 sequence: CASSLGGNTYEQYF. CDR3 DNA sequence: TGCGCCAGCAGCTTAGGAGGGAACACCTACGAGCAGTACTTC.

The CDR3: CASSQGPSQAETQYF. CDR3 DNA: TGTGCCAGCAGCCAAGGACCTAGCCAGGCGGAGACCCAGTACTTC. The chain has TRBV11-2 and TRBJ2-5; maybe TRBD2 (5 bases). Germline loops: CDR1 SGHAT, CDR2 FQNNGV. V was trimmed by 5 bases and J by 5 bases, leaving 18 bases between them. The length of the CDR3 is 15 residues.

The chain employs TRBV29-1 and TRBJ2-1; 12 bases agree with TRBD2. This CDR3 comprises 16 residues. Germline V gene lookup returns CDR1 SQVTM and CDR2 ANQGSEA. After removal of 4 bases from V and 3 bases from J, the junction contained 7 bases not matched to a gene. This CDR3 reads CSVGGLAGSFYNEQFF. The CDR3 coding sequence is TGCAGCGTTGGAGGACTAGCGGGAAGTTTCTACAATGAGCAGTTCTTC.

In this sample, this clone turned up once. The chain joins TRBV10-3 to TRBJ1-1, with TRBD1 matching 7 bases. Unmatched junction bases numbered 5, after V lost 3 bases and J lost 4 bases. The CDR3 totals 14 residues. Per the germline V gene, CDR1 is ENHRY and CDR2 is SYGVKD. CDR3 in amino acids: CAISDLSGGTEAFF. The DNA for the CDR3 is TGTGCCATCAGTGACCTATCAGGGGGCACTGAAGCTTTCTTT.